Listed here are 16 T cell receptor beta chains from one sample, sequenced in a study of blood T cell repertoires in COVID-19. The assay was immunoSEQ multiplex PCR, and TCRdb's table has in-frame clones only and misses some. The repertoire holds approximately 160,000 clones, with 76% as singletons. Sequenced: peripheral blood. Receptors originate from a woman older than 75 with acute or convalescent COVID-19.

The chain is built from TRBV6-5 and TRBJ1-1; 9 nucleotides match TRBD1. The germline CDR1 and CDR2 sequences are MNHEY and SVGAGI. V dropped 2 bases and J dropped 6; count of bases not matched to a gene: 7. The CDR3 consists of 15 residues. CDR3 DNA sequence: TGTGCCAGCAGTTACCGACCGGGACAGGGCCCTGAAGCTTTCTTT. Its protein is CASSYRPGQGPEAFF.

This clone was seen more than once but under ten times. V gene TRBV1 combines with J gene TRBJ2-1; TRBD2 is taken as the D call from the table, unchecked against the DNA. TRBV1 is designated a pseudogene. This CDR3 has 19 residues. CDR3 protein: CTSSQGKAGANLSYNEQFF. CDR3 DNA sequence: TGCACCAGCAGCCAAGGAAAAGCGGGGGCCAACCTCTCCTACAATGAGCAGTTCTTC.

The chain couples TRBV3-1 (or the pseudogene TRBV3-2) to TRBJ2-1; D remains ambiguous. Between the trimmed V and J ends, which lost 1 base and 9 bases, there was a span of 4 bases. This CDR3 spans 11 amino acids. Looked up from germline, CDR1 is LGHDT and CDR2 is YNNKEL (reference sequence). CDR3 bases: TGTGCCAGCAGCCAAGGTAGTGAGCAGTTCTTC. Protein: CASSQGSEQFF.

This chain uses TRBV6-5 with TRBJ1-1, with D perhaps matching TRBD1 (6 bases). The CDR3 covers 12 residues. The germline V and J ends were trimmed by 5 bases and 5 bases, with 9 bases remaining between them. The germline CDR1 and CDR2 sequences are MNHEY and SVGAGI. The CDR3 region has the DNA TGTGCCAGCAGTATGACAGGAACTGAAGCTTTCTTT. This sequence encodes CASSMTGTEAFF.

The chain has TRBV6-5 and TRBJ2-1, with 8 bases lining up with TRBD2. V dropped 6 bases and J dropped 6; count of bases not matched to a gene: 7. CDR3 size: 14 residues. Germline assignment: CDR1 MNHEY and CDR2 SVGAGI. CDR3 coding DNA: TGTGCCAGCAGATCAGCGGGAGTTGGCAATGAGCAGTTCTTC. It specifies CASRSAGVGNEQFF.

The V gene is TRBV6-6, the J gene TRBJ1-1, with D unclear. Trimming took 10 bases from V and 5 from J, leaving 14 bases between them. Germline assignment: CDR1 MNHNY and CDR2 SVGAGI (reference sequence). The CDR3 totals 12 residues. The CDR3 loop is CAIGGESTEAFF. Here the CDR3 DNA reads TGTGCCATCGGCGGGGAATCGACTGAAGCTTTCTTT.

The sample holds one count of this clone. This chain uses TRBV29-1 with TRBJ1-1; 8 bases map to TRBD1. With 4 bases clipped from V and 0 bases from J, the junction kept 10 bases outside the gene matches. The CDR3 totals 16 residues. Per the germline V gene, CDR1 is SQVTM and CDR2 is ANQGSEA. CDR3 DNA: TGCAGCGTTGCGGCACAGGGGGGGTTAATGAACACTGAAGCTTTCTTT. Translation gives CSVAAQGGLMNTEAFF.

V is TRBV19 and J is TRBJ1-3; tentative D call: TRBD1 (5 bases). Germline CDR1 reads LNHDA; CDR2 reads SQIVND (reference sequence). The CDR3 length is 16 residues. Trimming took off 5 bases at V and 7 bases at J, with 21 bases between the two ends. The CDR3 coding sequence is TGTGCCAGTAGTCCAAGACGGGGGTACGGGGGGAACACCATATATTTT. As protein: CASSPRRGYGGNTIYF. Full variable domain (missing parts from reference TRBV19 and TRBJ1-3): DGGITQSPKYLFRKEGQNVTLSCEQNLNHDAMYWYRQDPGQGLRLIYYSQIVNDFQKGDIAEGYSVSREKKESFPLTVTSAQKNPTAFYLCASSPRRGYGGNTIYFGEGSWLTVV.

This chain joins TRBV3-1 (or the pseudogene TRBV3-2) and TRBJ2-3; tentative D call: TRBD1 (6 bases). Germline CDR1 and CDR2: LGHDT and YNNKEL (reference sequence). Trimming cost V 0 bases and J 1 base, with 14 bases left between them. The CDR3 sequence is 17 residues long. The CDR3 reads CASSQDPRQERTDTQYF. CDR3 bases: TGTGCCAGCAGCCAAGATCCCCGACAGGAACGCACAGATACGCAGTATTTT.

CDR3 region: CASSLMGGNTEAFF. DNA for the CDR3: TGTGCCAGTAGCCTCATGGGGGGGAACACTGAAGCTTTCTTT. The chain is built from TRBV19 and TRBJ1-1; weak D call: TRBD1 (5 bases). The length of the CDR3 is 14 residues. Trimming took 6 bases from V and 1 from J, leaving 12 bases between them. Germline CDR1 and CDR2: LNHDA and SQIVND (reference sequence).

The chain links TRBV19 to TRBJ2-1; tentative D call: TRBD1 (5 bases). Germline values: CDR1 LNHDA, CDR2 SQIVND (reference sequence). The germline V and J ends were trimmed by 6 bases and 2 bases, with 11 bases remaining between them. This CDR3 spans 14 amino acids. The CDR3 DNA sequence: TGTGCCAGTAGGCCGACAGAGACCTACAATGAGCAGTTCTTC. This gives the protein CASRPTETYNEQFF.

This clone was seen just once. The J gene is TRBJ2-3, the V gene TRBV5-1; a possible D gene is TRBD2 (6 bases). V dropped 0 bases and J dropped 4 bases, with 12 bases sitting between them. Per germline, CDR1 SGHRS and CDR2 YFSETQ. This CDR3 spans 15 amino acids. As DNA, the CDR3 is TGCGCCAGCAGCTTGGTCGGGAGTAGCTCAGATACGCAGTATTTT. Translating it yields CASSLVGSSSDTQYF.

CDR3 protein: CASSPSGRAGDTQYF. The CDR3, as DNA: TGTGCCAGCAGTCCGAGCGGGAGGGCCGGCGATACGCAGTATTTT. The V call is TRBV7-8, the J call TRBJ2-3; TRBD2 matches at 10 bases. The CDR3 runs 15 residues. Losses at the gene ends were 6 bases for V and 6 bases for J; bases not matched to a gene: 9. CDR1 is SGHVS, CDR2 FQNEAQ, per germline.

CDR3 loop: CASSKGRNGELFF. The CDR3 region has the DNA TGTGCCAGCAGCAAGGGGCGGAACGGGGAGCTGTTTTTT. The rearrangement uses TRBV6-5 and TRBJ2-2; TRBD1 is a possible D gene (5 bases). Germline V gene lookup returns CDR1 MNHEY and CDR2 SVGAGI. This CDR3 has 13 residues. V lost 6 bases to trimming and J lost 7 bases, with 12 bases between them.

The J gene is TRBJ1-6, the V gene TRBV2; 11 nucleotides match TRBD1. Per the germline V gene, CDR1 is SNHLY and CDR2 is FYNNEI. CDR3 length: 15 residues. Trimming cost V 8 bases and J 7 bases; bases outside gene matches: 7. The DNA for the CDR3 is TGTGCCAGCTCGTTGGGACAGGGGGGGAATTCACCCCTCCACTTT. It is translated as CASSLGQGGNSPLHF.

J is TRBJ1-1 and V is TRBV19; D call uncertain. V dropped 5 bases and J dropped 0 bases, with 19 bases sitting between them. The CDR3 is made up of 17 amino acids. The germline CDR1 and CDR2 sequences are LNHDA and SQIVND (reference sequence). CDR3 in amino acids: CASSAYSSRFMNTEAFF. DNA for the CDR3: TGTGCCAGTAGTGCCTACAGCAGCCGGTTCATGAACACTGAAGCTTTCTTT.